This TCR beta chain derives from a study of low-dose radiotherapy and immunotherapy resistance in tumors. As for the study in general: Aspirin was taken orally by patients at 300 mg daily for four cycles from cycle 1 day 1.

Time point described: before trial treatment. Patients who could take part had advanced solid tumors with no tumor-infiltrating lymphocytes. Per the germline V gene, CDR1 is SNHLY and CDR2 is FYNNEI. The CDR3 covers 15 residues. J lost 3 bases, V lost 4 bases, and 4 bases had no gene match. With TRAV- and TRBV-specific primers, first-strand cDNA was made, covering the alpha and beta chains. With a V-primer adapter and a constant-region primer, TCRs were amplified for 20 PCR cycles. Isolated mRNA was amplified by in vitro transcription. TCRdb used MiXCR to reprocess the reads, holding one entry per CDR3 protein. The table lists 85,000 to 100,000 distinct CDR3 sequences, around 9.2% of them singletons. This clonotype has at least ten counts.

The chain carries TRBV2 and TRBJ2-1; 9 positions match TRBD1. The TCR originated in a male donor with prostate cancer. The specimen was PBMCs, collected before treatment. This chain's CDR3 is CASSGGQGNYNEQFF. CDR3 bases: TGTGCCAGCAGTGGGGGACAGGGAAACTACAATGAGCAGTTCTTC.